Each of the 30 T cell receptor beta chains below was sequenced from the same sample in a study of shared clonotypes between healthy human individuals. Clones were sequenced by immunoSEQ multiplex PCR, and TCRdb holds only the in-frame ones, with some missing. The sample has some 2,500,000 clones; 90% to 95% are singletons. The source material was naive CD4+ T cells from PBMCs. Subset: CD45RA+ positively selected. These receptor sequences come from a man aged 18 to 30 in good health. Some clones in this sample may be carry-over from other donors' samples.

The V call is TRBV6-5, the J call TRBJ1-1; 9 bases are a match to TRBD1. V lost 9 bases to trimming and J lost 4 bases; unmatched junction nucleotides: 6. The CDR3 is 13 amino acids. Germline loops: CDR1 MNHEY, CDR2 SVGAGI. For the CDR3, the DNA is TGTGCCAGTCACAGGGGGCTGGGCACTGAAGCTTTCTTT. It encodes CASHRGLGTEAFF.

V is TRBV7-2 and J is TRBJ2-7, with 8 bases that match TRBD1. V trimming: 1 base; J trimming: 4 bases; junction bases outside the gene matches: 6. The CDR3 length is 15 residues. Germline V lookup: CDR1 SGHTA, CDR2 FQGNSA. CDR3 DNA: TGTGCCAGCAGCTTAGTCCGACAGGGGAGGTACGAGCAGTACTTC. Amino acid sequence: CASSLVRQGRYEQYF. The full variable domain, completed using reference TRBV7-2 and TRBJ2-7, is GAGVSQSPSNKVTEKGKDVELRCDPISGHTALYWYRQSLGQGLEFLIYFQGNSAPDKSGLPSDRFSAERTGGSVSTLTIQRTQQEDSAVYLCASSLVRQGRYEQYFGPGTRLTVT.

The V gene is TRBV28, the J gene TRBJ1-2; unclear D gene. V was shortened by 6 bases and J by 1 base, with 6 bases between the two germline ends. The CDR3 spans 12 residues. Germline values: CDR1 MDHEN, CDR2 SYDVKM. CDR3: CASRVHNYGYTF. As DNA, the CDR3 is TGTGCCAGCAGGGTCCATAACTATGGCTACACCTTC.

The chain links TRBV20-1 to TRBJ1-2; D is uncertain. The germline gives CDR1 DFQATT, CDR2 SNEGSKA (reference sequence). The CDR3 totals 9 residues. Trimming left V 5 bases short and J 6 bases short, with 4 bases between. For the CDR3, the DNA is TGCAGTGCTGCCCATGGCTACACCTTC. It codes for CSAAHGYTF.

This clone was seen just once. The chain couples TRBV19 to TRBJ2-1; 11 bases agree with TRBD2. V lost 5 bases, J lost 6 bases, and 6 bases stayed unmatched. The germline V gene has CDR1 LNHDA and CDR2 SQIVND (reference sequence). This CDR3 spans 15 amino acids. CDR3 DNA: TGTGCCAGTAGTGTACTAGCGGGAGTCTCCAATGAGCAGTTCTTC. Translation gives CASSVLAGVSNEQFF.

The chain couples TRBV4-1 to TRBJ2-1; D is perhaps TRBD1 or TRBD2 (6 bases each). The V end was cut by 1 base, the J end by 10 bases, with 17 bases between. The CDR3 length is 15 residues. Germline-derived CDR1 and CDR2 are MGHRA and YSYEKL. In DNA, the CDR3 is TGCGCCAGCAGCCAAGGCGACCTTACAGGGAGGGAGCAGTTCTTC. It codes for CASSQGDLTGREQFF.

Here the CDR3 DNA reads TGTGCCTGGGCTAGCGCCGGGGAGCTGTTTTTT. Translation gives CAWASAGELFF. The chain couples TRBV30 to TRBJ2-2; D perhaps matches TRBD2 (6 bases). With 5 bases removed from V and 6 bases from J, the gap between germline ends came to 7 bases. Germline V CDR1 and CDR2: GTSNPN, SVGIG (reference sequence). The CDR3 spans 11 residues.

This chain links TRBV30 with TRBJ2-3; 9 nucleotides agree with TRBD2. Germline V lookup: CDR1 GTSNPN, CDR2 SVGIG (reference sequence). The CDR3 covers 15 residues. The J segment lost 2 bases and the V segment lost 2 bases, leaving 5 bases of the junction unmatched. The CDR3: CAWSRLAGHTDTQYF. The CDR3 DNA follows: TGTGCCTGGAGTCGTCTAGCGGGACACACAGATACGCAGTATTTT.

This rearrangement joins TRBV7-9 to TRBJ1-1; tentative D call: TRBD1 (6 bases). Trimming cost V 1 base and J 3 bases, with 18 bases left between them. The germline gives CDR1 SEHNR, CDR2 FQNEAQ (reference sequence). The CDR3 is 17 amino acids. In DNA, the CDR3 is TGTGCCAGCAGCTTAGGCCCGGGAGGGGGTGCGGACACTGAAGCTTTCTTT. Its protein is CASSLGPGGGADTEAFF.

About this clone itself: The same CDR3 also results from other DNA sequences found in this sample. The gene calls are TRBV9 and TRBJ2-5; 7 bases line up with TRBD1. The germline CDR1 and CDR2 sequences are SGDLS and YYNGEE. V was pared by 3 bases and J by 5 bases, with 4 bases of the junction left unmatched. This CDR3 spans 13 amino acids. The CDR3 nucleotides read TGTGCCAGCAGCGCGGGACAGTGGGAGACCCAGTACTTC. Its translation is CASSAGQWETQYF.

J is TRBJ1-2 and V is TRBV5-1; tentatively, D is TRBD1 (5 bases). CDR3 size: 17 residues. Trimming shortened V by 0 bases and J by 7 bases, and 22 bases separated the two germline ends. Germline CDR1 and CDR2: SGHRS and YFSETQ. The CDR3 DNA reads as TGCGCCAGCAGCTTGGTTGGGGACGGAGCCCCCAGATTTGGCTACACCTTC. Protein sequence: CASSLVGDGAPRFGYTF.

V gene TRBV10-1 combines with J gene TRBJ2-1; 8 positions agree with TRBD1. From germline, CDR1 is WNHNN and CDR2 SYGVQD (reference sequence). The length of the CDR3 is 15 residues. V shed 2 bases, J shed 5 bases, and the junction held 5 bases outside the gene matches. CDR3 DNA: TGCGCCAGCAGTGAGGACAGGGGCTACAACAATGAGCAGTTCTTC. Translation: CASSEDRGYNNEQFF.

The rearrangement uses TRBV18 and TRBJ2-1, with D possibly matching TRBD2 (6 bases). Deletions cut 4 bases from V and 7 bases from J, with 11 bases between. The CDR3 extends over 13 amino acids. The germline V gene encodes CDR1 KGHSH and CDR2 LQKENI. This CDR3 reads CASSLQGRNEQFF. Here the CDR3 DNA reads TGTGCCAGCTCACTACAAGGGAGGAATGAGCAGTTCTTC.

The table lists this clone with a few counts. This chain joins TRBV25-1 and TRBJ1-1; D remains unclear. Looked up from germline, CDR1 is MGHDK and CDR2 is SYGVNS. This CDR3 comprises 15 residues. Trimming removed 1 base from V and 1 base from J, with 10 bases in between. The CDR3 nucleotides read TGTGCCAGCAGTGAATCCTCCCGGGGGAACACTGAAGCTTTCTTT. Amino acid sequence: CASSESSRGNTEAFF.

Details on this clone: Other DNA sequences in the sample encode the same CDR3. The gene calls are TRBV28 and TRBJ2-6; tentatively, D is TRBD1 or TRBD2 (6 bases each). The CDR3 extends over 15 amino acids. Trimming took off 5 bases at V and 2 bases at J, with 10 bases between the two ends. Germline CDR1 and CDR2: MDHEN and SYDVKM. The CDR3 reads CASSPGGTGANVLTF. The CDR3 coding sequence is TGTGCCAGCAGTCCCGGGGGCACTGGGGCCAACGTCCTGACTTTC. The complete variable domain, with remaining parts taken from reference TRBV28 and TRBJ2-6, reads DVKVTQSSRYLVKRTGEKVFLECVQDMDHENMFWYRQDPGLGLRLIYFSYDVKMKEKGDIPEGYSVSREKKERFSLILESASTNQTSMYLCASSPGGTGANVLTFGAGSRLTVL.

The J gene is TRBJ2-3, the V gene TRBV19; D is undetermined. V was clipped by 4 bases and J by 1 base, with 9 bases between them. Germline values: CDR1 LNHDA, CDR2 SQIVND (reference sequence). This CDR3 is built from 14 residues. For the CDR3, the DNA is TGTGCCAGTAGTACATTTCAGGGCACAGATACGCAGTATTTT. Amino acids: CASSTFQGTDTQYF.

Remarks on this clone: The same CDR3 arises from other DNA sequences in this sample as well. The chain couples TRBV28 to TRBJ2-1, with D perhaps being TRBD1 or TRBD2 (6 bases each). V was cut by 7 bases and J by 3 bases, with 7 bases left in between. The CDR3 extends over 12 amino acids. Germline V gene lookup returns CDR1 MDHEN and CDR2 SYDVKM. DNA for the CDR3: TGTGCCAGCAAGGGGGGCTACAATGAGCAGTTCTTC. It specifies CASKGGYNEQFF.

The chain couples TRBV27 to TRBJ2-3, with 8 nucleotides matching TRBD2. V gave up 6 bases and J gave up 1 base; unmatched junction bases: 15. CDR3 length: 18 amino acids. Germline-derived CDR1 and CDR2 are MNHEY and SMNVEV (reference sequence). The CDR3 coding sequence is TGTGCCAGCAGCGCAGAGGTGGGCGGGAGGTCTCGCACAGATACGCAGTATTTT. Translating gives CASSAEVGGRSRTDTQYF.

This chain connects TRBV28 to TRBJ2-7; no reliable D call. Germline V gives CDR1 MDHEN, CDR2 SYDVKM. V was clipped by 6 bases and J by 6 bases, with 21 bases between them. The CDR3 sequence is 15 residues long. The CDR3, as DNA: TGTGCCAGCAGGATAAAGCTTAATCGGGTGGGCGAGCAGTACTTC. This sequence encodes CASRIKLNRVGEQYF.

The chain is built from TRBV9 and TRBJ2-1; 8 bases line up with TRBD2. Germline V lookup: CDR1 SGDLS, CDR2 YYNGEE. V shed 3 bases, J shed 2 bases, and the junction held 4 bases outside the gene matches. The CDR3 extends over 15 amino acids. CDR3 region: CASSATSGPYNEQFF. CDR3 nucleotide sequence: TGTGCCAGCAGCGCCACTAGCGGACCCTACAATGAGCAGTTCTTC. Variable domain in full (rest from reference TRBV9 and TRBJ2-1): DSGVTQTPKHLITATGQRVTLRCSPRSGDLSVYWYQQSLDQGLQFLIQYYNGEERAKGNILERFSAQQFPDLHSELNLSSLELGDSALYFCASSATSGPYNEQFFGPGTRLTVL.

V is TRBV28 and J is TRBJ1-2; possibly TRBD1 for D (6 bases). This CDR3 is built from 15 residues. V was cut by 4 bases and J by 4 bases, with 16 bases left in between. The germline V gene encodes CDR1 MDHEN and CDR2 SYDVKM. The CDR3 loop reads CASSSSQGGGYGYTF. The DNA of the CDR3 is TGTGCCAGCAGTTCCAGCCAGGGAGGGGGCTATGGCTACACCTTC.

The chain carries TRBV4-2 and TRBJ2-3; D possibly corresponds to TRBD1 (6 bases). The germline V and J ends were trimmed by 0 bases and 1 base, with 11 bases remaining between them. Germline V gene sequence: CDR1 LGHNA, CDR2 YNFKEQ. This CDR3 is 16 amino acids long. This CDR3 reads CASSQDTGIGTDTQYF. The CDR3 coding sequence is TGTGCCAGCAGCCAAGATACAGGGATCGGCACAGATACGCAGTATTTT.

This sequence joins TRBV11-2 and TRBJ2-7, with no clear D. Between the trimmed V and J ends, which lost 3 bases and 0 bases, there was a span of 9 bases. Germline assignment: CDR1 SGHAT and CDR2 FQNNGV. The CDR3 loop spans 14 amino acids. The chain's CDR3 is CASSFDLSSYEQYF. In DNA form, the CDR3 reads TGTGCCAGCAGCTTCGACCTGAGCTCCTACGAGCAGTACTTC.

This chain links TRBV7-3 with TRBJ1-1; possible D gene TRBD1, 6 bases. From germline, CDR1 is SGHTA and CDR2 FQGTGA. CDR3 length: 15 amino acids. Trimming shortened V by 5 bases and J by 6 bases, and 19 bases separated the two germline ends. CDR3 loop: CASSRVGGLSAEAFF. In nucleotides, the CDR3 is TGTGCCAGCAGCCGTGTTGGGGGCTTGAGCGCTGAAGCTTTCTTT.

This clone has only one observation. The same CDR3 is also encoded by other DNA sequences in this sample. The rearrangement links TRBV7-2 to TRBJ1-5; D is perhaps TRBD1 (5 bases). CDR3 length: 14 residues. Trimming cost V 1 base and J 2 bases, with 6 bases left between them. Germline V gene lookup returns CDR1 SGHTA and CDR2 FQGNSA. CDR3 protein: CASSLETGNQPQHF. The CDR3 bases are TGTGCCAGCAGCTTAGAGACAGGCAATCAGCCCCAGCATTTT.

The chain combines TRBV5-1 with TRBJ2-5; the match to TRBD1 covers 7 bases. The J segment lost 0 bases and the V segment lost 4 bases, leaving 6 bases of the junction unmatched. This CDR3 has 15 residues. Germline V gene data show CDR1 as SGHRS and CDR2 as YFSETQ. CDR3 DNA sequence: TGCGCCAGCAGCGCCCAACAGGGGAACCAAGAGACCCAGTACTTC. Translated, it gives CASSAQQGNQETQYF.

The chain combines TRBV27 with TRBJ1-4; D remains unclear. CDR1 is MNHEY, CDR2 SMNVEV, per germline (reference sequence). CDR3 size: 14 residues. V gave up 6 bases and J gave up 1 base, with 9 bases separating them. The chain's CDR3 is CASRKRVTNEKLFF. The CDR3 bases are TGTGCCAGCAGGAAGCGGGTAACTAATGAAAAACTGTTTTTT.

The count of this clone is one. V usage is TRBV13 and J usage is TRBJ1-3; D not certain. Trimming removed 1 base from V and 2 bases from J, with 6 bases in between. The CDR3 sequence is 14 residues long. The germline V gene encodes CDR1 PRHDT and CDR2 FYEKMQ (reference sequence). For the CDR3, the DNA is TGTGCCAGCAGCTTAGTGGCGGCTGGAAACACCATATATTTT. Translation: CASSLVAAGNTIYF.

This clone is a singleton in its sample. The gene calls are TRBV4-1 and TRBJ2-5, with D possibly TRBD2 on 5 matching bases. V was pared by 0 bases and J by 2 bases, with 10 bases between. There are 15 residues in the CDR3. Germline CDR1 reads MGHRA; CDR2 reads YSYEKL. The CDR3 spells CASSQDGRGQETQYF. The CDR3 region has the DNA TGCGCCAGCAGCCAAGATGGCCGGGGACAAGAGACCCAGTACTTC.

The V call is TRBV30, the J call TRBJ2-3, with 10 bases that match TRBD1. Germline values: CDR1 GTSNPN, CDR2 SVGIG (reference sequence). The CDR3 consists of 14 residues. The trim removed 2 bases at V and 3 bases at J, leaving 2 bases unmatched. Written as DNA, the CDR3 is TGTGCCTGGAGTTGGGGACAGGGGACAGATACGCAGTATTTT. Protein: CAWSWGQGTDTQYF.